Below are 15 T cell receptor beta chains sequenced from a single sample in a study of T cell responses to AZD1222 COVID-19 vaccine. Measured with immunoSEQ multiplex PCR; TCRdb has only the in-frame clones, and not every one. The sample consists of approximately 110,000 clones, roughly 91% of them appearing once. The sample was peripheral blood, taken on day 0 of AZD1222 vaccination. The receptor source for this set is an adult in good health.

J is TRBJ1-2 and V is TRBV19; D might be TRBD1 (5 bases). Germline CDR1 is LNHDA and CDR2 is SQIVND (reference sequence). The V and J ends lost 5 bases and 3 bases respectively, with 13 bases between them. The CDR3 runs 14 residues. The CDR3 sequence: CASSPGRGDYGYTF. The CDR3 coding sequence is TGTGCCAGTAGTCCCGGCCGGGGGGACTATGGCTACACCTTC.

The chain employs TRBV7-6 and TRBJ2-6, with D maybe TRBD1 (5 bases). Germline V gene data show CDR1 as SGHVS and CDR2 as FNYEAQ. V shed 1 base and J shed 0 bases, with 13 bases lying between them. The CDR3 extends over 18 amino acids. CDR3 DNA: TGTGCCAGCAGCTTAGTGGACACCACCTACTCTGGGGCCAACGTCCTGACTTTC. This sequence encodes CASSLVDTTYSGANVLTF.

In the case of this clone: Other DNA sequences within the sample encode an identical CDR3. The V call is TRBV5-1, the J call TRBJ2-7, with D possibly matching TRBD1 (6 bases). The germline gives CDR1 SGHRS, CDR2 YFSETQ. The CDR3 covers 14 residues. V lost 0 bases and J 3 bases, leaving 10 bases between the germline ends. CDR3 loop: CASSLGTVSYEQYF. In nucleotides, the CDR3 is TGCGCCAGCAGCTTGGGGACAGTAAGCTACGAGCAGTACTTC.

As DNA, the CDR3 is TGTGCCAGCAGTACCCGGGACAGCAATCAGCCCCAGCATTTT. Amino acid sequence: CASSTRDSNQPQHF. The chain is built from TRBV6-5 and TRBJ1-5, with D possibly being TRBD1 (5 bases). This CDR3 is 14 amino acids long. Germline-derived CDR1 and CDR2 are MNHEY and SVGAGI. V was clipped by 5 bases and J by 1 base, with 9 bases between them.

V and J are TRBV5-1 and TRBJ1-6; D remains ambiguous. The ends were cut back, 2 bases at V and 0 bases at J, with 12 bases in the middle. Germline CDR1 reads SGHRS; CDR2 reads YFSETQ. The CDR3 extends over 17 amino acids. The CDR3 DNA reads TGCGCCAGCAGCTTTCGGGCCCTGGGCTCCTATAATTCACCCCTCCACTTT. This sequence encodes CASSFRALGSYNSPLHF.

The chain has TRBV19 and TRBJ1-3; D unresolved. Trimming removed 2 bases from V and 0 bases from J, with 11 bases in between. Germline CDR1 reads LNHDA; CDR2 reads SQIVND (reference sequence). This CDR3 region has 16 residues. The CDR3 loop reads CASSIYGESSGNTIYF. Here the CDR3 DNA reads TGTGCCAGTAGTATATATGGGGAATCCTCTGGAAACACCATATATTTT.

The chain has TRBV6-5 and TRBJ2-7; the match to TRBD1 covers 7 bases. V gave up 0 bases and J gave up 2 bases; unmatched junction bases: 7. CDR1 and CDR2 (germline): MNHEY, SVGAGI. This CDR3 contains 16 residues. The CDR3 DNA reads as TGTGCCAGCAGTTACTCCCCACAGGGGCGGGCCTACGAGCAGTACTTC. Its protein product is CASSYSPQGRAYEQYF.

The chain recombines TRBV18 with TRBJ1-1; D not certain. Germline values: CDR1 KGHSH, CDR2 LQKENI. Trimming pared 0 bases from V and 6 bases from J, leaving 11 bases between. CDR3 length: 14 residues. CDR3 nucleotide sequence: TGTGCCAGCTCACCACCTTCCCCCTCGGCTGAAGCTTTCTTT. It encodes CASSPPSPSAEAFF.

V and J are TRBV2 and TRBJ2-7, with 9 positions matching TRBD2. The germline V gene has CDR1 SNHLY and CDR2 FYNNEI. The CDR3 contains 17 residues. V shed 4 bases and J 0 bases; nucleotides not matched to a gene: 10. This CDR3 reads CASSGLAGGLSSYEQYF. CDR3 coding DNA: TGTGCCAGCAGTGGTCTCGCGGGGGGGCTCAGCTCCTACGAGCAGTACTTC.

The rearrangement uses TRBV4-1 and TRBJ2-5; TRBD1 might be the D (8 bases). With 1 base removed from V and 5 bases from J, the gap between germline ends came to 17 bases. CDR3 length: 16 residues. Looked up from germline, CDR1 is MGHRA and CDR2 is YSYEKL. The CDR3 nucleotides are TGCGCCAGCAGCCAAGGGCATACAGGGGGGGAGGAGACCCAGTACTTC. Residues: CASSQGHTGGEETQYF.

For the CDR3, the DNA is TGCGCCAGCAGCCCCCGGGACAGGGGCTACGAGCAGTACTTC. It specifies CASSPRDRGYEQYF. This chain uses TRBV5-1 with TRBJ2-7, with 10 bases matching TRBD1. V shed 4 bases, J shed 3 bases, and the junction held 4 bases outside the gene matches. CDR1 and CDR2 (germline): SGHRS, YFSETQ. The CDR3 spans 14 residues. The entire variable domain, with the rest obtained from reference TRBV5-1 and TRBJ2-7, is as follows: KAGVTQTPRYLIKTRGQQVTLSCSPISGHRSVSWYQQTPGQGLQFLFEYFSETQRNKGNFPGRFSGRQFSNSRSEMNVSTLELGDSALYLCASSPRDRGYEQYFGPGTRLTVT.

The V call is TRBV4-1, the J call TRBJ2-7; TRBD1 aligns across 9 bases. J lost 2 bases, V lost 0 bases, and 2 bases had no gene match. The CDR3 is made up of 15 amino acids. Germline lookup yields CDR1 MGHRA and CDR2 YSYEKL. The CDR3 coding sequence is TGCGCCAGCAGCCAAGAAGGGACAGGGCCCTACGAGCAGTACTTC. As protein: CASSQEGTGPYEQYF.

V is TRBV14 and J is TRBJ1-2; D ambiguous. V was shortened by 0 bases and J by 4 bases, with 9 bases between the two germline ends. In germline, CDR1 is SGHDN, CDR2 FVKESK. This CDR3 contains 14 residues. The CDR3 DNA sequence: TGTGCCAGCAGCCAAGAACGTTCCCTCTATGGCTACACCTTC. It specifies CASSQERSLYGYTF.

This sequence joins TRBV11-2 and TRBJ2-7; D may correspond to TRBD1 or TRBD2 (5 bases each). The ends were cut back, 1 base at V and 0 bases at J, with 22 bases in the middle. The CDR3 runs to 19 residues. Germline CDR1 and CDR2: SGHAT and FQNNGV. The CDR3 loop reads CASSLGLRAGEASSYEQYF. Written as DNA, the CDR3 is TGTGCCAGCAGCTTAGGGCTCAGGGCCGGGGAAGCTAGCTCCTACGAGCAGTACTTC.

J is TRBJ1-2 and V is TRBV5-4, with TRBD1 as a possible D gene (6 bases). Trimming pared 2 bases from V and 4 bases from J, leaving 9 bases between. In germline, CDR1 is SGHNT, CDR2 YYREEE (reference sequence). The CDR3 runs to 13 residues. This chain's CDR3 is CASSFRGGYGYTF. The DNA of the CDR3 is TGTGCCAGCAGCTTCAGGGGTGGCTATGGCTACACCTTC.